The clone carrying this T cell receptor (beta chain) turned up a few times. Its antigen remains unidentified. The likely explanation is a read error, given a far larger clone one base away. The read ends 3 residues early relative to the CDR3; the germline J gene fills the gap. The sample originates from a study of T cell clonality in common variable immunodeficiency. Regarding the study as a whole: In common variable immunodeficiency, TCR beta chains reportedly carried fewer deletions and N-nucleotide insertions.

Repertoires were generated with immunoSEQ multiplex PCR, while TCRdb's copy carries only in-frame clones and drops some. The sample was found to contain approximately 35,000 clones, and every one recurs. Blood samples were heparinized, 5 to 8 ml per donor. This CDR3 is 13 amino acids long. The germline V gene encodes CDR1 SEHNR and CDR2 FQNEAQ (reference sequence). The chain has TRBV7-9 and TRBJ1-2; D is perhaps TRBD1 (6 bases). The sequence came from a human donor with common variable immunodeficiency. Sequences were obtained from peripheral blood mononuclear cells. The CDR3 sequence is CSSSHRGALGYTF. Incomplete CDR3 DNA: TGTTCCAGCAGCCATCGGGGGGCACTGGGC.